The 29 T cell receptor beta chains reported below all come from one sample, sequenced in a study of regulatory T cells in long-lasting Graves disease. Combining iRepertoire HTBI primers with Arm-PCR of CDR3 regions, the authors built TCR beta libraries. TCRdb re-analysed the multiplex PCR reads in MiXCR, keeping a single row per CDR3 protein. The sample holds a few hundred thousand distinct CDR3 sequences, 15% seen once. Time point noted: newly diagnosed GD, antithyroid drugs for less than 3 months. PBMC RNA served as the TCR library source. The same sample was also studied in work on T cells in Graves' hyperthyroidism and ophthalmopathy.

Specimen: peripheral blood mononuclear cells (PBMCs), collected at new diagnosis, from a patient treated with antithyroid drugs. The source is a woman aged 40 to 50 with Graves disease.

This clonotype showed up just a few times. The rearrangement links TRBV6-2 or TRBV6-3 to TRBJ2-2, with D uncertain. The ends were cut back, 8 bases at V and 3 bases at J, with 7 bases in the middle. The CDR3 has 12 amino acids. Germline loops: CDR1 MNHEY, CDR2 SVGEGT. The CDR3 nucleotides read TGTGCCAGCGGTGTCTACACCGGGGAGCTGTTTTTT. This encodes CASGVYTGELFF.

The sample holds many counts of this clonotype. This sequence joins TRBV28 and TRBJ2-5, with 7 nucleotides matching TRBD2. This CDR3 is built from 14 residues. CDR1 and CDR2 from the germline V gene are MDHEN and SYDVKM. Trimming cost V 5 bases and J 3 bases; bases outside gene matches: 6. CDR3 sequence: CASSLAGTKETQYF. The CDR3 DNA sequence: TGTGCCAGCAGTCTGGCCGGGACTAAAGAGACCCAGTACTTC.

In its sample, this clonotype was seen many times. CDR3 DNA sequence: TGTGCCAGCTCACCTGGGGGGGAAGCTCCCGAAGCTTTCTTT. Its translation: CASSPGGEAPEAFF. The rearrangement links TRBV18 to TRBJ1-1, with D perhaps TRBD1 (5 bases). Between the trimmed V and J ends, which lost 3 bases and 8 bases, there was a span of 16 bases. CDR1 and CDR2 (germline): KGHSH, LQKENI. This CDR3 has 14 amino acids.

This clonotype was found once. One base away lies a much larger clone, so this may be a sequencing read error. V gene TRBV3-1 combines with J gene TRBJ2-2, with 9 bases fitting TRBD2. CDR1 and CDR2 (germline): LGHDT, YNNKEL (reference sequence). CDR3 length equals 16 residues. The trim removed 4 bases at V and 4 bases at J, leaving 7 bases unmatched. Here the CDR3 DNA reads TGTGCCAGCAGCCCTACTAGCGGGCCCATCACCGGGGAGCTGTTTTTT. Its translation is CASSPTSGPITGELFF. Based on the CDR3 plus reference TRBV3-1 and TRBJ2-2, the full variable domain is DTAVSQTPKYLVTQMGNDKSIKCEQNLGHDTMYWYKQDSKKFLKIMFSYNNKELIINETVPNRFSPKSPDKAHLNLHINSLELGDSAVYFCASSPTSGPITGELFFGEGSRLTVL.

This clonotype occurred many times. The J gene is TRBJ2-1, the V gene TRBV11-2; 10 bases match TRBD2. Trimming cost V 0 bases and J 0 bases; bases outside gene matches: 5. The CDR3 totals 18 residues. The germline V gene has CDR1 SGHAT and CDR2 FQNNGV. The CDR3 region is CASSLDWASGSSYNEQFF. The CDR3 nucleotides read TGTGCCAGCAGCTTAGATTGGGCTAGCGGGAGCTCCTACAATGAGCAGTTCTTC.

The table lists this clonotype with a few counts. The rearrangement joins TRBV6-2 or TRBV6-3 to TRBJ1-2; D call uncertain. V lost 6 bases to trimming and J lost 8 bases, with 16 bases between them. Germline V gene sequence: CDR1 MNHEY, CDR2 SVGEGT. The CDR3 sequence is 13 residues long. The CDR3: CASSRHKTNGYTF. For the CDR3, the DNA is TGTGCCAGCAGCCGCCATAAGACAAACGGCTACACCTTC.

This clonotype was seen ten or more times. This chain joins TRBV14 and TRBJ2-2, with no clear D. V gave up 0 bases and J gave up 1 base, with 6 bases separating them. Germline V gene sequence: CDR1 SGHDN, CDR2 FVKESK. This CDR3 is built from 15 residues. The CDR3 sequence: CASSQEVGNTGELFF. In DNA, the CDR3 is TGTGCCAGCAGCCAAGAAGTAGGGAACACCGGGGAGCTGTTTTTT.

This clonotype has at least ten counts. This sequence joins TRBV28 and TRBJ2-7; possible D gene TRBD2, 5 bases. The CDR3 is 14 amino acids. Germline lookup yields CDR1 MDHEN and CDR2 SYDVKM. With 5 bases removed from V and 2 bases from J, the gap between germline ends came to 13 bases. The CDR3 coding sequence is TGTGCCAGCAGTCCTTCCGAGAGGGCCTACGAGCAGTACTTC. As protein: CASSPSERAYEQYF. The full variable domain, with the rest looked up from reference TRBV28 and TRBJ2-7, is DVKVTQSSRYLVKRTGEKVFLECVQDMDHENMFWYRQDPGLGLRLIYFSYDVKMKEKGDIPEGYSVSREKKERFSLILESASTNQTSMYLCASSPSERAYEQYFGPGTRLTVT.

The CDR3 is CASSPVGTAQETQYF. The CDR3 nucleotides read TGTGCCAGCTCACCGGTCGGGACAGCCCAAGAGACCCAGTACTTC. V usage is TRBV2 and J usage is TRBJ2-5, with 7 bases fitting TRBD1. Losses at the gene ends were 8 bases for V and 1 base for J; bases not matched to a gene: 10. The germline V gene has CDR1 SNHLY and CDR2 FYNNEI. The CDR3 contains 15 residues.

In this sample, this clonotype turned up many times. The chain combines TRBV3-1 with TRBJ2-7; a possible D gene is TRBD2 (5 bases). The CDR3 has 14 residues. Trimming cost V 1 base and J 2 bases, with 9 bases left between them. The germline gives CDR1 LGHDT, CDR2 YNNKEL (reference sequence). CDR3 coding DNA: TGTGCCAGCAGCCAAGCTGAGGGTCCCTACGAGCAGTACTTC. Translation gives CASSQAEGPYEQYF.

This clonotype was recorded many times. V is TRBV6-2 or TRBV6-3 and J is TRBJ2-7, with D possibly matching TRBD2 (7 bases). The CDR3 runs to 15 residues. V was trimmed by 6 bases and J by 5 bases, leaving 20 bases between them. The germline V gene has CDR1 MNHEY and CDR2 SVGEGT. CDR3 region: CASRSGGGALNEQYF. CDR3 coding DNA: TGTGCCAGCAGGTCCGGAGGGGGGGCCCTAAACGAGCAGTACTTC.

DNA of the CDR3: TGTGCCAGCAGCGTATTCACTAGCTCGGGCGAGCAGTACTTC. It yields the protein CASSVFTSSGEQYF. The chain links TRBV13 to TRBJ2-7, with D possibly TRBD2 on 6 matching bases. Germline V lookup: CDR1 PRHDT, CDR2 FYEKMQ (reference sequence). Trimming took 5 bases from V and 6 from J, leaving 17 bases between them. CDR3 size: 14 residues.

Many counts were recorded for this clonotype. The chain couples TRBV12-3 or TRBV12-4 to TRBJ2-1, with TRBD2 as a possible D gene (5 bases). This CDR3 region has 13 residues. Trimming removed 2 bases from V and 9 bases from J, with 11 bases in between. CDR3 coding DNA: TGTGCCAGCAGTTTAAGTTCGGGAATTGAGCAGTTCTTC. This encodes CASSLSSGIEQFF.

This clonotype has a count of ten or more. The chain uses TRBV7-9 and TRBJ2-7; weak D call: TRBD2 (6 bases). Germline V CDR1 and CDR2: SEHNR, FQNEAQ (reference sequence). The CDR3 loop spans 14 amino acids. Trimming stripped 4 bases from V and 5 bases from J, with 15 bases between. The CDR3 spells CASSSPGLVNEQYF. CDR3 bases: TGTGCCAGCAGCTCACCGGGACTTGTGAACGAGCAGTACTTC.

This clonotype was counted at least ten times. Written as DNA, the CDR3 is TGTGCCAGCAGCCAGGGGGGCGGGAGGGGCAATGAGCAGTTCTTC. It yields the protein CASSQGGGRGNEQFF. The rearrangement links TRBV28 to TRBJ2-1, with 9 bases that match TRBD2. The germline V gene encodes CDR1 MDHEN and CDR2 SYDVKM. Trimming removed 6 bases from V and 6 bases from J; junction bases left unmatched: 9. The CDR3 covers 15 residues.

This clonotype was recorded many times. The CDR3 bases are TGTGCCAGCAGCTTAGCGAGCTCTCATAGCAATCAGCCCCAGCATTTT. Translation gives CASSLASSHSNQPQHF. This chain connects TRBV7-2 to TRBJ1-5, with D unclear. Trimming took off 0 bases at V and 0 bases at J, with 9 bases between the two ends. CDR1 and CDR2 from the germline V gene are SGHTA and FQGNSA. The CDR3 extends over 16 amino acids.

The sample holds many counts of this clonotype. The CDR3 here is CASSIVAGGRHVPQHF. The CDR3 DNA sequence: TGTGCCAGCAGTATAGTGGCAGGGGGCCGACATGTGCCCCAGCATTTT. The rearrangement links TRBV28 to TRBJ1-5; 8 bases align to TRBD1. The CDR3 runs 16 residues. The germline V gene encodes CDR1 MDHEN and CDR2 SYDVKM. Trimming took 5 bases from V and 9 from J; bases not matched to a gene: 15.

Worth noting for this clonotype: A single base separates this from a much larger clone, so it may be a read error. The J gene is TRBJ2-3, the V gene TRBV5-1; 9 bases line up with TRBD2. CDR3 length: 14 amino acids. J was trimmed by 4 bases and V by 7 bases; bases with no gene match: 7. In germline, CDR1 is SGHRS, CDR2 YFSETQ. The CDR3 DNA reads TGCGCCAGCCGAGCGGGACTAGCAGCAGATACGCAGTATTTT. This sequence encodes CASRAGLAADTQYF.

This clonotype was counted a few times. For the CDR3, the DNA is TGTGCCAGCAGCTTATTGGGGCCTAGCGGGAACGATGAGCAGTTCTTC. This codes for CASSLLGPSGNDEQFF. V gene TRBV7-9 combines with J gene TRBJ2-1; 9 bases fit TRBD2. Looked up from germline, CDR1 is SEHNR and CDR2 is FQNEAQ (reference sequence). The V gene end was trimmed by 2 bases and the J gene end by 8 bases; junction bases not matched to a gene: 10. This CDR3 has 16 residues.

This clonotype was picked up one time. The rearrangement links TRBV19 to TRBJ2-7; D call uncertain. The V end lost 10 bases, the J end lost 3 bases, and 13 bases lay between the germline ends. The CDR3 contains 12 residues. Germline loops: CDR1 LNHDA, CDR2 SQIVND (reference sequence). This CDR3 is CATSLTGYEQYF. CDR3 bases: TGTGCCACCTCCCTGACCGGCTACGAGCAGTACTTC.

The V gene is TRBV18, the J gene TRBJ2-1; 10 nucleotides agree with TRBD2. The CDR3 is made up of 16 amino acids. The germline CDR1 and CDR2 sequences are KGHSH and LQKENI. After removal of 4 bases from V and 4 bases from J, the junction contained 7 bases not matched to a gene. The CDR3 DNA reads TGTGCCAGCTCACTCCTAGCGGGAGTCGGGTACAATGAGCAGTTCTTC. Its translation: CASSLLAGVGYNEQFF.

This clonotype occurred a few times. An end of the junction does not agree with germline; a read error may underlie this. The chain uses TRBV28 and TRBJ2-7; 9 nucleotides line up with TRBD2. Germline-derived CDR1 and CDR2 are MDHEN and SYDVKM. This CDR3 is built from 12 residues. CDR3 nucleotides: TGTGCCAGCAGTCCTAATTTAGCGGGAGCCAACTTC. Its protein is CASSPNLAGANF.

This clonotype was recorded many times. The V call is TRBV18, the J call TRBJ2-7; 9 bases match TRBD1. CDR3 length equals 15 residues. In germline, CDR1 is KGHSH, CDR2 LQKENI. V shed 1 base, J shed 2 bases, and the junction held 3 bases outside the gene matches. In nucleotides, the CDR3 is TGTGCCAGCTCACCACTTGGACAGGGGACCTACGAGCAGTACTTC. This codes for CASSPLGQGTYEQYF.

The V gene is TRBV29-1, the J gene TRBJ2-7; either TRBD1 or TRBD2 may supply D (5 bases each). In germline, CDR1 is SQVTM, CDR2 ANQGSEA. The ends were cut back, 4 bases at V and 1 base at J, with 5 bases in the middle. The CDR3 has 11 amino acids. The CDR3 DNA reads as TGCAGCGTTGGGGGGTCCTACGAGCAGTACTTC. Its protein is CSVGGSYEQYF.

V usage is TRBV28 and J usage is TRBJ1-1, with D possibly being TRBD1 (5 bases). Looked up from germline, CDR1 is MDHEN and CDR2 is SYDVKM. The CDR3 loop spans 13 amino acids. V was cut by 7 bases and J by 10 bases, with 19 bases left in between. The CDR3 sequence is CASTRGAYPAAFF. CDR3 in DNA: TGTGCCAGCACTCGTGGGGCCTATCCAGCAGCTTTCTTT.

In its sample, this clonotype was seen many times. V and J are TRBV12-3 or TRBV12-4 and TRBJ2-7; D is unresolved. The CDR3 runs to 11 residues. V shed 10 bases and J shed 4 bases, with 11 bases lying between them. CDR3 residues: CAILAPYEQYF. The CDR3 DNA sequence: TGTGCCATCCTGGCCCCGTACGAGCAGTACTTC.

The chain uses TRBV24-1 and TRBJ2-3, with TRBD2 matching over 10 bases. This CDR3 is built from 16 residues. The germline V gene encodes CDR1 KGHDR and CDR2 SFDVKD. The V gene end was trimmed by 4 bases and the J gene end by 3 bases; junction bases not matched to a gene: 6. The CDR3 here is CATSETGLALTDTQYF. CDR3 bases: TGTGCCACCAGTGAAACGGGACTAGCGTTGACAGATACGCAGTATTTT.

In its sample, this clonotype was seen a few times. The J gene is TRBJ2-1, the V gene TRBV12-3 or TRBV12-4, with TRBD2 as a possible D gene (6 bases). The V gene lost 6 bases and the J gene lost 4 bases, with 16 bases spanning the gap. The CDR3 has 15 amino acids. CDR3 coding DNA: TGTGCCAGCAGCGAAGGACTATCGGGTTACAATGAGCAGTTCTTC. It codes for CASSEGLSGYNEQFF.

CDR3 amino acids: CASSELTGNFRDTEAFF. The CDR3 DNA is TGTGCCAGCAGTGAACTGACAGGGAATTTCCGGGACACTGAAGCTTTCTTT. The chain recombines TRBV25-1 with TRBJ1-1; 7 bases agree with TRBD1. This CDR3 contains 17 residues. CDR1 MGHDK and CDR2 SYGVNS come from the germline V gene. The V and J ends lost 2 bases and 3 bases, in that order; junction bases with no gene match: 12.